This TCR beta chain is drawn from a study of cytomegalovirus exposure and HLA in healthy donors. Study context: There were 90 million to 130 million unique TCR beta sequences, drawn from 180 million or so T cells, in an earlier analysis.

Points on this clone: Its antigen is currently unknown.

Donors counted as nominally healthy when sampled, yet unrecorded immune exposures were likely. The PCR had 60 Vbeta and 13 Jbeta primers. The data were produced by immunoSEQ multiplex PCR, yet TCRdb's version contains in-frame clones alone and is incomplete. The sample records 130,000 or so clones, approximately 80% being singletons. V trimming: 8 bases; J trimming: 2 bases; junction bases outside the gene matches: 6. Germline assignment: CDR1 SNHLY and CDR2 FYNNEI. CDR3 length: 14 amino acids. The study, taken as a whole, reports: A previous analysis found most TCR beta V segments productive roughly 87% or roughly 30% of the time. Later analysis demonstrated an association between a missense DCLRE1C variant and TCR beta V- and J-gene trimming.

The chain couples TRBV2 to TRBJ2-1, with 7 positions matching TRBD2. Sample: PBMCs. The receptor's source is a man aged 50 or older in good health and CMV-seronegative. The DNA for the CDR3 is TGTGCCAGCTCAGGGACTATAACCTACAATGAGCAGTTCTTC. This gives the protein CASSGTITYNEQFF.